The rows below give T cell receptor beta chains drawn from one sample of a study of T cells in Graves' hyperthyroidism and ophthalmopathy. Each CDR3 protein gets one entry after TCRdb re-called the multiplex PCR reads with MiXCR. The sample shows over 700,000 distinct CDR3 sequences, roughly a third of them seen only once. The sequencing input was blood. These receptors were collected from a woman between 40 and 55 years old with Graves' hyperthyroidism. The CDR3 runs from the conserved cysteine through the conserved F or W. The order of the fields is J gene, V gene, clone size, D gene, CDR3 protein, CDR3 DNA. D genes are given only for firm matches. Expanded clones get a size class; other rows say once, few or many, or leave the size out.

>TRBJ2-5|TRBV7-2|.|.
CASSLSWQDGTGETQYF
TGTGCCAGCAGCTTGTCTTGGCAGGATGGCACCGGGGAGACCCAGTACTTC
>TRBJ2-7|TRBV19|.|.
CASSMAPGSYEQYF
TGTGCCAGTAGTATGGCTCCTGGCTCCTACGAGCAGTACTTC
>TRBJ1-2|TRBV5-4|.|.
CANSLVGDYNYGYTF
TGTGCCAACAGCTTGGTAGGGGACTACAACTATGGCTACACCTTC
>TRBJ1-4|TRBV19|.|TRBD1
CASSTHLTGSNEKLFF
TGTGCCAGTAGTACCCACCTGACAGGGTCGAATGAAAAACTGTTTTTT
>TRBJ2-7|TRBV20-1|.|TRBD1
CSAGTDYGYEQYF
TGCAGTGCCGGGACAGACTATGGCTACGAGCAGTACTTC
>TRBJ1-1|TRBV20-1|few|TRBD1
CSASPRGDLGTEAFF
TGCAGTGCTAGTCCCAGGGGGGACCTTGGGACTGAAGCTTTCTTT
>TRBJ1-1|TRBV6-4|.|.
CASSGKRSNTEAFF
TGTGCCAGCAGCGGTAAAAGGTCGAACACTGAAGCTTTCTTT
>TRBJ1-1|TRBV9|.|.
CASSGGGSGGTEAFF
TGTGCCAGCAGCGGAGGAGGTTCGGGGGGCACTGAAGCTTTCTTT
>TRBJ1-2|TRBV29-1|.|.
CSLDPTPTYGYTF
TGCAGCTTAGACCCCACACCAACCTATGGCTACACCTTC
>TRBJ1-2|TRBV7-2|many|.
CASSLEGHRSYGYTF
TGTGCCAGCAGCTTAGAGGGACATCGTTCCTATGGCTACACCTTC
>TRBJ1-1|TRBV12-3/TRBV12-4|many|.
CASRVGQMNTEAFF
TGTGCCAGCCGGGTCGGCCAGATGAACACTGAAGCTTTCTTT
>TRBJ2-5|TRBV5-1|few|TRBD1
CASSLTGNTGETQYF
TGCGCCAGCAGCCTGACAGGGAACACCGGGGAGACCCAGTACTTC
>TRBJ1-3|TRBV19|many|.
CASSIGQRLSGNTIYF
TGTGCCAGTAGTATTGGACAGCGCCTCTCTGGAAACACCATATATTTT
>TRBJ2-7|TRBV6-2/TRBV6-3|.|TRBD1
CASSADRAFMEQYF
TGTGCCAGCAGCGCGGACAGGGCTTTCATGGAGCAGTACTTC
>TRBJ1-1|TRBV7-2|many|TRBD1
CASSQSGTGRITEAFF
TGTGCCAGCAGTCAATCCGGGACAGGGAGAATCACTGAAGCTTTCTTT
>TRBJ2-5|TRBV14|.|TRBD2
CASSQVTGGAVWETQYF
TGTGCCAGCAGCCAGGTGACGGGGGGGGCCGTATGGGAGACCCAGTACTTC
>TRBJ2-2|TRBV10-2|.|TRBD1
CASMKGGQGNTGELFF
TGCGCCAGCATGAAGGGGGGACAGGGTAACACCGGGGAGCTGTTTTTT
>TRBJ1-5|TRBV6-5|.|TRBD1
CASRRDRDENQPQHF
TGTGCCAGCAGACGGGACAGGGATGAGAATCAGCCCCAGCATTTT
>TRBJ2-5|TRBV7-2|many|.
CASSFGTAGFQETQYF
TGTGCCAGCAGCTTCGGGACAGCGGGGTTCCAAGAGACCCAGTACTTC
>TRBJ1-1|TRBV7-9|few|.
CASSFLHRVRPEAFF
TGTGCCAGCAGCTTCCTACACAGGGTTCGACCTGAAGCTTTCTTT
>TRBJ1-6|TRBV2|many|.
CASREGLSSPLHF
TGTGCCAGCAGGGAGGGGCTAAGTTCACCCCTCCACTTT
>TRBJ1-5|TRBV19|many|TRBD1
CASSAPGQRNQPQHF
TGTGCCAGTAGCGCACCGGGACAGCGCAATCAGCCCCAGCATTTT
>TRBJ1-2|TRBV29-1|.|.
CSVEKGQTGYTF
TGCAGCGTTGAAAAGGGGCAGACCGGCTACACCTTC
>TRBJ2-7|TRBV19|many|.
CASRTPTAEEYF
TGTGCCAGTAGGACACCAACGGCCGAGGAGTACTTC
>TRBJ2-7|TRBV25-1|many|.
CASSIMNEQYF
TGTGCCAGCTCAATCATGAACGAGCAGTACTTC
>TRBJ2-5|TRBV10-3|few|.
CASSYQGSRETQYF
TGTGCCAGCAGTTACCAAGGGAGTCGAGAGACCCAGTACTTC
>TRBJ1-4|TRBV2|many|.
CASSKFEKLFF
TGTGCCAGCAGTAAATTTGAAAAACTGTTTTTT
>TRBJ2-7|TRBV20-1|.|TRBD1
CSARDGQGTYEQYF
TGCAGTGCTAGAGATGGACAGGGCACCTACGAGCAGTACTTC
>TRBJ2-7|TRBV20-1|.|TRBD2
CSARDFNSWTSGSVVHEQYF
TGCAGTGCTAGAGATTTTAATTCCTGGACTAGCGGGAGTGTTGTCCACGAGCAGTACTTC
>TRBJ1-5|TRBV20-1|many|.
CSARDIEGNQPQHF
TGCAGTGCTAGAGATATAGAGGGCAATCAGCCCCAGCATTTT
>TRBJ2-7|TRBV6-6|few|TRBD2
CASSSGRQGGLEQYF
TGTGCCAGCAGTTCCGGGAGGCAGGGAGGTCTCGAGCAGTACTTC
>TRBJ1-1|TRBV15|many|.
CATRPRRGGDTEAFF
TGTGCCACCCGTCCCCGTCGGGGAGGCGACACTGAAGCTTTCTTT
>TRBJ1-4|TRBV25-1|many|TRBD1
CASRGDRENEKLFF
TGTGCCTCGCGAGGGGACAGAGAAAATGAAAAACTGTTTTTT
>TRBJ1-2|TRBV20-1|many|.
CSANNEGVYGYTF
TGCAGTGCTAACAACGAGGGGGTCTATGGCTACACCTTC
>TRBJ2-7|TRBV20-1|few|.
CSAKPPVGAYEQYF
TGCAGTGCTAAGCCCCCGGTGGGGGCCTACGAGCAGTACTTC
>TRBJ2-3|TRBV29-1|.|.
CSVARGITDTQYF
TGCAGCGTCGCTCGGGGCATCACAGATACGCAGTATTTT
>TRBJ2-7|TRBV15|.|TRBD2
CATSREREGSYEQYF
TGTGCCACCAGCAGAGAGCGGGAGGGTTCCTACGAGCAGTACTTC
>TRBJ2-7|TRBV12-3/TRBV12-4|many|.
CASGRYEQYF
TGTGCCAGCGGGCGGTACGAGCAGTACTTC
>TRBJ1-2|TRBV29-1|.|TRBD1
CSVAAGGESYTF
TGCAGCGTCGCCGCAGGGGGTGAGAGCTACACCTTC
>TRBJ2-7|TRBV7-9|.|TRBD2
CAGSLARGLAGQYF
TGTGCCGGCAGCTTAGCGCGGGGGTTAGCGGGACAGTACTTC
>TRBJ2-2|TRBV3-1|few|.
CASREASRYTGELFF
TGTGCCAGCAGGGAGGCTAGCCGATACACCGGGGAGCTGTTTTTT
>TRBJ2-5|TRBV28|few|TRBD2
CASSSPRTSGRAGQETQYF
TGTGCCAGCAGTTCGCCTCGGACTAGCGGGAGGGCCGGTCAAGAGACCCAGTACTTC